This TCR beta chain comes out of a study of T cells in Graves' hyperthyroidism and ophthalmopathy. In this sample, this clonotype turned up a few times. Researchers took RNA transcripts and amplified the TCR beta CDR3 regions from them. A first-round RT-PCR of the TCR CDR3 used the HTBI primer set. TCRdb re-called the multiplex PCR reads through MiXCR, storing one row per CDR3 protein. Of roughly 530,000 distinct CDR3 sequences listed, approximately 17% are singletons. The CDR3 is 16 residues long. V lost 0 bases, J lost 4 bases, and 16 bases lay in between. Germline-derived CDR1 and CDR2 are SGDLS and YYNGEE. Ophthalmopathy in the patients scored at least 3 on Clinical Activity Score and at least 4 on NOSPECS grade, lasting under 3 months.

The sequencing sample was made of blood. The clonotype originates from a woman aged 18-30 years with Graves' ophthalmopathy. The genes are TRBV9 and TRBJ1-2, with TRBD1 as a possible D gene (5 bases). The CDR3 DNA reads TGTGCCAGCAGCGTAGCGGGGGTCCCGACGCTCTATGGCTACACCTTC. It translates to CASSVAGVPTLYGYTF.